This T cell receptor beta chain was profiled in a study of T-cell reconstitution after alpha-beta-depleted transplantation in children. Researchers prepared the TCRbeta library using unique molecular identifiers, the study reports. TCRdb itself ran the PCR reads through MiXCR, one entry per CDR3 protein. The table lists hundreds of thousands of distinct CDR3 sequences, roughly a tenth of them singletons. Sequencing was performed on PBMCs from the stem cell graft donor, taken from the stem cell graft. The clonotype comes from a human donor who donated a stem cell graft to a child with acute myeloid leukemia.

CDR3 loop: CSARPGTSGISGELFF. CDR3 sequence (DNA): TGCAGTGCTAGACCCGGGACTAGCGGGATTTCCGGGGAGCTGTTTTTT. V and J are TRBV20-1 and TRBJ2-2; 13 bases map to TRBD2. CDR1 and CDR2 from the germline V gene are DFQATT and SNEGSKA (reference sequence). With V trimmed by 2 bases and J by 6 bases, 6 bases remained unmatched. The CDR3 extends over 16 amino acids.